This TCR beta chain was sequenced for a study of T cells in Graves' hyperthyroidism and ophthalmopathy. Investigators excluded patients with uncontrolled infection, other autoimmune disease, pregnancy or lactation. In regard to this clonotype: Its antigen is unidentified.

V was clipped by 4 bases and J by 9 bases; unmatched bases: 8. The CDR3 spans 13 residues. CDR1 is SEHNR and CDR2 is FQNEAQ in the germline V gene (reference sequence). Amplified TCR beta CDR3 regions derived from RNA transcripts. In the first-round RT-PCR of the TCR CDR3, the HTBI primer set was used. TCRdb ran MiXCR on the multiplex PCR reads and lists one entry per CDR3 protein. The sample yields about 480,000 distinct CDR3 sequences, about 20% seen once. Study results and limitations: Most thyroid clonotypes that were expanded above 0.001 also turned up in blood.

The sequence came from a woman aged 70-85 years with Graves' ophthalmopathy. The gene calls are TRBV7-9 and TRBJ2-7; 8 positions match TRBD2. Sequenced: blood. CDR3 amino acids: CASSSGGAVGQYF. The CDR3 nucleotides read TGTGCCAGCAGCTCCGGGGGGGCGGTTGGGCAGTACTTC.